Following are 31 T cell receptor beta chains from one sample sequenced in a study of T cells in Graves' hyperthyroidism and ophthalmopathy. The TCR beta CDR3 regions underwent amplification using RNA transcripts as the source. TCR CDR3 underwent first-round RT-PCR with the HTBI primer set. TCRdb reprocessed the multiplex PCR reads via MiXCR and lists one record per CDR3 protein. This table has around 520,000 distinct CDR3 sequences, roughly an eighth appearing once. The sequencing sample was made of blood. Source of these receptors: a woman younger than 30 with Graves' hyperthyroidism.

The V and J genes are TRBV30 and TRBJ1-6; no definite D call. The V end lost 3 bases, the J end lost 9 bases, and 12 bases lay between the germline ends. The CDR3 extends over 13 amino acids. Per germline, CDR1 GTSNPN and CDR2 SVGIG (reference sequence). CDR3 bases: TGTGCCTGGAGGGGCCCTGAGGGTTCACCCCTCCACTTT. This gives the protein CAWRGPEGSPLHF.

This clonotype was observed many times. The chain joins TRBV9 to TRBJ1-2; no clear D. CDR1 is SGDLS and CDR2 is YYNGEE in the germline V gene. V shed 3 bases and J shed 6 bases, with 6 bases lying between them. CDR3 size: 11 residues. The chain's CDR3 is CASSGDNGYTF. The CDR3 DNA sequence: TGTGCCAGCAGCGGCGACAATGGCTACACCTTC.

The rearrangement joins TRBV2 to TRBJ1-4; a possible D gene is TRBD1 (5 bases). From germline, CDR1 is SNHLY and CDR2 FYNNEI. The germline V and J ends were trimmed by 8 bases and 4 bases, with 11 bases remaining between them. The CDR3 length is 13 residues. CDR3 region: CASAGTYNEKLFF. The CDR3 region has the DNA TGTGCCAGCGCCGGGACGTATAATGAAAAACTGTTTTTT.

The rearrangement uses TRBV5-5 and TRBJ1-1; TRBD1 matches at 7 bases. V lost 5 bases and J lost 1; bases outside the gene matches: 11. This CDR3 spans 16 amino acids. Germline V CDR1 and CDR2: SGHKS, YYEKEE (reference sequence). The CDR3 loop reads CASRPRATGQNTEAFF. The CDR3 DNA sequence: TGTGCCAGCAGACCGAGAGCGACAGGGCAGAACACTGAAGCTTTCTTT.

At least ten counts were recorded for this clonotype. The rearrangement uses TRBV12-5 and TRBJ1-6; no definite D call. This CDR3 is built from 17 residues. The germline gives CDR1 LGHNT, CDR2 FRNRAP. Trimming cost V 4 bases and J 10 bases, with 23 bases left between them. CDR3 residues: CASGSNLVPGRGSPLHF. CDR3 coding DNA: TGTGCTAGTGGTTCCAACTTAGTTCCCGGGAGAGGATCACCCCTCCACTTT.

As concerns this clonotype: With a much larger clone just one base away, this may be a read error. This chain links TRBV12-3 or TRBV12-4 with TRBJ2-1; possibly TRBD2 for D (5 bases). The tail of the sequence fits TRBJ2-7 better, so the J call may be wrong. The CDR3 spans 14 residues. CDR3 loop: CASSEGDPYNEQYF. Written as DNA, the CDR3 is TGTGCCAGCAGTGAGGGAGACCCCTACAATGAGCAGTACTTC.

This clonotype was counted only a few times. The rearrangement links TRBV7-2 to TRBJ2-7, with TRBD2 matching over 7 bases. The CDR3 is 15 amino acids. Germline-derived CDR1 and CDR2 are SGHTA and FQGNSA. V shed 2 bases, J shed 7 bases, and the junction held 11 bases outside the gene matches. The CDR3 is CASSLLPAGSREQYF. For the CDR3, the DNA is TGTGCCAGCAGCTTATTGCCAGCGGGAAGTAGGGAGCAGTACTTC.

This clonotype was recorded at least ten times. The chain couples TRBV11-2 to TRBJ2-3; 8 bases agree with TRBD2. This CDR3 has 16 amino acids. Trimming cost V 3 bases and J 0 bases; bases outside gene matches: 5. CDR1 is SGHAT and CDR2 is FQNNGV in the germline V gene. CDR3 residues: CASSFGSSGSTDTQYF. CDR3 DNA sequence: TGTGCCAGCAGCTTCGGATCTAGCGGGAGCACAGATACGCAGTATTTT.

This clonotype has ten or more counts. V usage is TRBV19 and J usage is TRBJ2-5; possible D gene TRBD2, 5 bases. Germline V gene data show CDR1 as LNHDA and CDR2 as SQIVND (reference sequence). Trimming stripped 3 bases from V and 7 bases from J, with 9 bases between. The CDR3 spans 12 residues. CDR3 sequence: CASSIGVGTQYF. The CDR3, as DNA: TGTGCCAGTAGTATCGGGGTGGGGACCCAGTACTTC.

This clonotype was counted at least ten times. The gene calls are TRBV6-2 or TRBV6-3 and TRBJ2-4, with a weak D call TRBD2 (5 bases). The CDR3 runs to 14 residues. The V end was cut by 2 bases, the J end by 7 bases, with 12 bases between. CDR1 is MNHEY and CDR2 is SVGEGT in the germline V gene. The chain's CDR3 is CASSYTGKLNIQYF. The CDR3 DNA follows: TGTGCCAGCAGTTACACGGGAAAGTTGAACATTCAGTACTTC.

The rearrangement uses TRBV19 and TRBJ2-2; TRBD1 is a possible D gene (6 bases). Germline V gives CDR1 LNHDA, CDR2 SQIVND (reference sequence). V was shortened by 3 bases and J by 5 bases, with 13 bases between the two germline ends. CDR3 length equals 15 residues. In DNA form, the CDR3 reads TGTGCCAGTAGTATGTTCTCAGGGGATACCGGGGAGCTGTTTTTT. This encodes CASSMFSGDTGELFF.

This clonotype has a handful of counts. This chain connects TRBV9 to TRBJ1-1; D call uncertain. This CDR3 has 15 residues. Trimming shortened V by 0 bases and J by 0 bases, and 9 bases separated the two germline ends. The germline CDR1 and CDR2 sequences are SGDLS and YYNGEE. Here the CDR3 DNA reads TGTGCCAGCAGCGTAGGTCCGTATATGAACACTGAAGCTTTCTTT. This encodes CASSVGPYMNTEAFF.

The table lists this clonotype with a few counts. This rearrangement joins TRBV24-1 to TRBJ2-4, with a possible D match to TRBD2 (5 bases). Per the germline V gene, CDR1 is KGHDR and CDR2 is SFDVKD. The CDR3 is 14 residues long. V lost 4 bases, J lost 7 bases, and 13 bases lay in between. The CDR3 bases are TGTGCCACCAGTGACCCCTCTAGCCCGAACATTCAGTACTTC. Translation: CATSDPSSPNIQYF.

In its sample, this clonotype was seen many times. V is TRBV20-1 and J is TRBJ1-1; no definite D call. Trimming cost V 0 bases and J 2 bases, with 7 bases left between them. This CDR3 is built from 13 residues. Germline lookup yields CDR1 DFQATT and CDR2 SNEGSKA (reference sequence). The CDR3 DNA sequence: TGCAGTGCTAGAGACCGCTCTAACACTGAAGCTTTCTTT. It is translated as CSARDRSNTEAFF.

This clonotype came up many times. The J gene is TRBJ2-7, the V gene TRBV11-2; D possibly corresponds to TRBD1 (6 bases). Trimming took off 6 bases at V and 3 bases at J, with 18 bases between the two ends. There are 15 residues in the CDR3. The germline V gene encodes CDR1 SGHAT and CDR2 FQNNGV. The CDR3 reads CASSLLPGHLYEQYF. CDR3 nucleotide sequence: TGTGCCAGCAGTTTATTACCGGGACACCTCTACGAGCAGTACTTC.

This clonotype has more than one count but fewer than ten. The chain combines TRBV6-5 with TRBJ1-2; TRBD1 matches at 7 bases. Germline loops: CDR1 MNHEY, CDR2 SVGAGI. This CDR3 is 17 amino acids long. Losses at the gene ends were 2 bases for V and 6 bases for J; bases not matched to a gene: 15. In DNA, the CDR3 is TGTGCCAGCAGTTACAAACAAACAGGGGCGACTCGGAATGGCTACACCTTC. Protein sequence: CASSYKQTGATRNGYTF.

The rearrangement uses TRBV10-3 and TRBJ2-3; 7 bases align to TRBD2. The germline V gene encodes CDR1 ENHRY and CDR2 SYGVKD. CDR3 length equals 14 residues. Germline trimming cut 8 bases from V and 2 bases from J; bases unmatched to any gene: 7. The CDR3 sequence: CAIGAGTTTDTQYF. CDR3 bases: TGTGCCATCGGCGCCGGGACTACCACAGATACGCAGTATTTT.

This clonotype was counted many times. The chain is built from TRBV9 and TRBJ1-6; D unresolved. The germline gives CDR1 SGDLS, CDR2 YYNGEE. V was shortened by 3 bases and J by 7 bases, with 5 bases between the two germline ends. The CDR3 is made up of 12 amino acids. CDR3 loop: CASSGPNSPLHF. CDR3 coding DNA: TGTGCCAGCAGCGGACCGAATTCACCCCTCCACTTT.

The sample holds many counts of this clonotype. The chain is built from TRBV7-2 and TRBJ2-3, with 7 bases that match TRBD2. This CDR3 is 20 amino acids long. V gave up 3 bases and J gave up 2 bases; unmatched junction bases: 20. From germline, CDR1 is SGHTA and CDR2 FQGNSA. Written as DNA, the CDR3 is TGTGCCAGCAGCTTTTCACGGGGCCGGCGGGCGGGAGTCTCCACAGATACGCAGTATTTT. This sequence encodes CASSFSRGRRAGVSTDTQYF.

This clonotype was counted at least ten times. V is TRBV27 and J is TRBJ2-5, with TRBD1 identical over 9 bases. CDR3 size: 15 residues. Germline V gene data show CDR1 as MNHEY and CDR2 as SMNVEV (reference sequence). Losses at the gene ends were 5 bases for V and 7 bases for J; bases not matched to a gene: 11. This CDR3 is CASSTPGQGWGTQYF. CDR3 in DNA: TGTGCCAGCAGTACACCCGGACAGGGGTGGGGGACCCAGTACTTC.

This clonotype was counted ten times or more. CDR3 nucleotides: TGTGCCAGCAGCTGGCTAGCGGGAGAAGGCGAGCAGTACGTC. This translates into CASSWLAGEGEQYV. V gene TRBV11-2 combines with J gene TRBJ2-7, with 10 positions matching TRBD2. CDR3 size: 14 residues. CDR1 and CDR2 (germline): SGHAT, FQNNGV. With V trimmed by 4 bases and J by 6 bases, 6 bases remained unmatched.

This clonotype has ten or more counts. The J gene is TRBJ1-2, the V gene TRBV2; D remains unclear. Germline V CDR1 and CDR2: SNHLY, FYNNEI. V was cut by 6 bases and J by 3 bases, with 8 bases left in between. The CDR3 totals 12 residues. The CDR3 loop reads CASRKTDYGYTF. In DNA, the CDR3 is TGTGCCAGCAGAAAGACGGACTATGGCTACACCTTC.

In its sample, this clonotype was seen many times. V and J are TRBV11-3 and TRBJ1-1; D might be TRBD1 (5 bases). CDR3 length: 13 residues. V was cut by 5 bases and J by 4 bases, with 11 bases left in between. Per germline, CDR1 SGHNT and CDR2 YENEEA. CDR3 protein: CASSRHRSTEAFF. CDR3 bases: TGTGCCAGCAGCCGACACAGGAGCACTGAAGCTTTCTTT.

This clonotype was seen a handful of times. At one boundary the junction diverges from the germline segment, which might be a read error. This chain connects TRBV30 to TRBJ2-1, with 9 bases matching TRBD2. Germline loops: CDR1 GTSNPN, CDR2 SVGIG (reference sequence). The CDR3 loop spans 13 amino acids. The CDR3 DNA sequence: TGTGCCTGGAGTGCTAGCGGGGACAATGAACAGTTCTTC. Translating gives CAWSASGDNEQFF.

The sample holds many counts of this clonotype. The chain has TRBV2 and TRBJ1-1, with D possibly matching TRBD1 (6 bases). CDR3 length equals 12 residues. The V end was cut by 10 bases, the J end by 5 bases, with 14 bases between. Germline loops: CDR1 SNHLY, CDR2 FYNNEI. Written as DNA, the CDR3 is TGTGCCACTCCACAGGGAGGGACTGAAGCTTTCTTT. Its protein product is CATPQGGTEAFF.

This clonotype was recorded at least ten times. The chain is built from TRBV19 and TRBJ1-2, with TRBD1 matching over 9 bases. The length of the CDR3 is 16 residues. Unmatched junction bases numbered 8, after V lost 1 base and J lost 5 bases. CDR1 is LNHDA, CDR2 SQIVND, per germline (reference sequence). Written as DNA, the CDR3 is TGTGCCAGTAGTATAGGGGACCGGGACAGGGTGTATGGCTACACCTTC. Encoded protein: CASSIGDRDRVYGYTF.

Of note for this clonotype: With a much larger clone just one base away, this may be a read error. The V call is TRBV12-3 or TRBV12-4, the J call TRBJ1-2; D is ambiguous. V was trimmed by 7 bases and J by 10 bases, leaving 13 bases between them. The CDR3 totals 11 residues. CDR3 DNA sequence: TGTGCCAGCAATACTTACGGAGTCTACACCTTC. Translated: CASNTYGVYTF.

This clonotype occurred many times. The CDR3 nucleotides are TGTGCCAGCTCAAACCAGGGGTTCCTTAATGAAAAACTGTTTTTT. Protein: CASSNQGFLNEKLFF. The chain links TRBV18 to TRBJ1-4, with D possibly matching TRBD1 (6 bases). Germline V CDR1 and CDR2: KGHSH, LQKENI. This CDR3 has 15 amino acids. Between the trimmed V and J ends, which lost 5 bases and 4 bases, there was a span of 14 bases.

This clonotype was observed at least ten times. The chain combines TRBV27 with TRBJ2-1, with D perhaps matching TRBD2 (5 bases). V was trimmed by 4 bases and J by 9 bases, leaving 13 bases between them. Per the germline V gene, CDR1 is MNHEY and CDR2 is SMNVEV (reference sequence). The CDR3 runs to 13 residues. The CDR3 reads CASSSFPGGEQFF. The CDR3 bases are TGTGCCAGCAGTTCGTTTCCCGGAGGTGAGCAGTTCTTC.

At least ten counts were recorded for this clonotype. The CDR3 is CASSLMGRAVPMNTEAFF. The CDR3 DNA reads as TGTGCCAGCAGTTTAATGGGCCGGGCAGTGCCCATGAACACTGAAGCTTTCTTT. The chain is built from TRBV12-3 or TRBV12-4 and TRBJ1-1; no clear D. The length of the CDR3 is 18 residues. The V and J ends lost 2 bases and 0 bases respectively, with 19 bases between them.

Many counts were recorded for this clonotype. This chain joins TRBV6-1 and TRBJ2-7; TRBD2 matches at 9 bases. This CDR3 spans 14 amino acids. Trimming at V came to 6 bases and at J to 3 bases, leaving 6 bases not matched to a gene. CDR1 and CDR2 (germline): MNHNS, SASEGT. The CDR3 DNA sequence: TGTGCCAGCAGGAATAGCGGGAGAGGCTACGAGCAGTACTTC. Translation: CASRNSGRGYEQYF.